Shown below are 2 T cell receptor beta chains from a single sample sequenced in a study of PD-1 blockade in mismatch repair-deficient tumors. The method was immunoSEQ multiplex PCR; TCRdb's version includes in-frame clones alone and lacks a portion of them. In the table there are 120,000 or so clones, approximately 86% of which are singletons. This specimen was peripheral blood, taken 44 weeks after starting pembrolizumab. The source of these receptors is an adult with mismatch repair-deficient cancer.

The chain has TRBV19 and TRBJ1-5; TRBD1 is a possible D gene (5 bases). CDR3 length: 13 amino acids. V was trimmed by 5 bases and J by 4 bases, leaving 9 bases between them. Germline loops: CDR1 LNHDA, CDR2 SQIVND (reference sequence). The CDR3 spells CASSVTENQPQHF. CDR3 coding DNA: TGTGCCAGTAGTGTGACAGAAAATCAGCCCCAGCATTTT.

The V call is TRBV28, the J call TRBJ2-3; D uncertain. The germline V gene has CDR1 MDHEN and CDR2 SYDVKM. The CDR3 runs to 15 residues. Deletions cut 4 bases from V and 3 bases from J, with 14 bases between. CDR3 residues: CASSSPYIGTDTQYF. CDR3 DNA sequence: TGTGCCAGCAGTTCCCCCTATATAGGGACAGATACGCAGTATTTT.